A selection of T cell receptor beta chains follows, all from one sample in a study of shared clonotypes between healthy human individuals. Only in-frame clones appear in the TCRdb table, and some are missing; sequencing was by immunoSEQ multiplex PCR. The data hold some 2 million clones, with around 96% observed a single time. The material sequenced was naive CD8+ T cells sorted from blood. The receptors were sampled from a man aged 18 to 35 in good health. Each CDR3 is given with its conserved first and last residue. Fields, in order: V gene, CDR3 length, CDR3 protein.

TRBV30 21 CAWSPSHLTAGTAFWGYGYTF
TRBV6-5 14 CATSVGELGYEQYF
TRBV4-2 17 CASSQVASGGVANEQFF
TRBV15 13 CATRPGAFYGYTF
TRBV6-5 12 CASSPSTGELFF
TRBV1 18 CTSSPRDALGSGANVLTF
TRBV29-1 15 CSVLPTGTDYNEQFF
TRBV7-9 16 CASASEPGGSTDTQYF
TRBV7-9 13 CATAVGSGNTIYF
TRBV27 16 CASSPSTGENSYEQYF
TRBV19 15 CASTLVGVGNTEAFF
TRBV7-9 16 CASSPPLGGYYNEQFF
TRBV10-2 16 CASRGASGSRTDTQYF
TRBV7-2 16 CASSSLTSGAFDEQFF
TRBV7-9 13 CASSQQGMGEQYF
TRBV6-6 15 CASSYSLLMNTEAFF
TRBV4-1 14 CASRYLSSTDTQYF
TRBV7-6 15 CASSLGREPYNEQFF
TRBV28 11 CASSRQNGYTF
TRBV28 14 CASSFPSSYNEQFF
TRBV29-1 14 CSVGGTGEEDTQYF
TRBV27 15 CASTQFRDRDSPLHF
TRBV9 17 CASSVEMVAGDHNEQFF
TRBV12-2 16 CASRSTEDLLTGELFF
TRBV4-1 12 CASSPSMDEQFF
TRBV6-1 13 CASSEWGDTEAFF
TRBV7-2 17 CASGAGLAGISTDTQYF
TRBV5-4 13 CASSSPGGVEQFF
TRBV11-2 15 CASSLGQFSLLDLFF
TRBV28 18 CASSFTLPFRGGTDTQYF
TRBV6-1 15 CASSAFKAEYNEQFF
TRBV10-3 15 CATQPSVSSNQPQHF
TRBV5-8 14 CASSLRLADNEQFF
TRBV4-1 13 CASSHDDWNEQFF
TRBV4-3 19 CASSQAGTASGGEGDTQYF
TRBV10-3 18 CAISEPSRTSAPQYEQYF
TRBV9 15 CASSVGFLLSYEQYF